This T cell receptor (beta chain) was documented in a study of beta chain features in type 1 diabetes. Study results and limitations: Shortening of TCRB CDR3s, moderate but significant, appeared in all four CD4+ subsets of Type 1 diabetes patients. Any PCR bias toward short templates would affect both groups alike. Cells with high TCR expression could be over-represented when cDNA is sequenced.

V lost 4 bases, J lost 5 bases, and 18 bases lay in between. The CDR3 loop spans 15 amino acids. Germline V gives CDR1 SGHRS, CDR2 YFSETQ. Reverse transcription of all isolated RNA meant that expressed TCRB transcripts were sequenced. Sequenced by immunoSEQ multiplex PCR; TCRdb stores in-frame clones only, minus some. The sample shows about 240,000 clones, more than 11% of them seen only once. This clone was detected only a few times. The target antigen is unknown. One heparinised blood draw, averaging roughly 120 mL, came from each donor. CD45RO/CCR7/CD25/CD127/CD95/CD27 separated CD4+ naive, central memory, regulatory and stem cell-like memory cells by sorting.

This clonotype was sampled from a man aged 25-45 years with type 1 diabetes. The chain uses TRBV5-1 and TRBJ2-5; D is uncertain. What was sequenced was naive CD4+ T cells from blood. CDR3 amino acids: CASSATPTSPETQYF. DNA of the CDR3: TGCGCCAGCAGCGCGACCCCGACAAGCCCGGAGACCCAGTACTTC.